The clone carrying this T cell receptor beta chain has just one count. CDR3 length equals 16 residues. Trimming removed 2 bases from V and 0 bases from J, with 11 bases in between. CDR1 MNHEY and CDR2 SVGEGT come from the germline V gene. Those who participated ranged in age from 18 to 89 years and resided in 20 to 30 US areas. Per the original methods: Estimates of nucleated cell counts were drawn from the amplification of reference gene primers. TCRdb's copy holds only in-frame clones and misses some; the assay was immunoSEQ multiplex PCR. V, J and clone size derive from that table, while D and trimming were established from the DNA sequence. The data show about 170,000 clones, approximately 84% seen once. The sample belongs to a study of blood T cell repertoires in COVID-19. About the study: PBMCs, B-cell-depleted T cells, or T cells provided the cDNA or gDNA that made up the material.

Material for sequencing was PBMCs or T cells enriched from blood (not recorded which). This receptor was taken from a woman aged 50 to 60 who had recovered from COVID-19. The chain has TRBV6-2 or TRBV6-3 and TRBJ1-5, with a weak D call TRBD1 (6 bases). This chain's CDR3 is CASSYGTTYSNQPQHF. The CDR3 DNA follows: TGTGCCAGCAGTTACGGGACAACCTATAGCAATCAGCCCCAGCATTTT.